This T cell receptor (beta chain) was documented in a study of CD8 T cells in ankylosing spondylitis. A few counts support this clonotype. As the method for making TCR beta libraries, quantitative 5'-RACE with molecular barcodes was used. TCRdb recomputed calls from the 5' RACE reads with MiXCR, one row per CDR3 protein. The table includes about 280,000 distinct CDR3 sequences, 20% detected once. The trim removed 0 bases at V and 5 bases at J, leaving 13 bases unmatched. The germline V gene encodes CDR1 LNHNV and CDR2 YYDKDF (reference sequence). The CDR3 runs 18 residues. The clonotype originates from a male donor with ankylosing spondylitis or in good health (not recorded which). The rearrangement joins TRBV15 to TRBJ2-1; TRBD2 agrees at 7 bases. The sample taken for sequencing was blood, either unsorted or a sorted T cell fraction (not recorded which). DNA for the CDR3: TGTGCCACCAGCAGAGATGGGGTGACTAGCAGATTCCACAATGAGCAGTTCTTC. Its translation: CATSRDGVTSRFHNEQFF. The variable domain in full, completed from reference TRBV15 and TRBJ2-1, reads DAMVIQNPRYQVTQFGKPVTLSCSQTLNHNVMYWYQQKSSQAPKLLFHYYDKDFNNEADTPDNFQSRRPNTSFCFLDIRSPGLGDTAMYLCATSRDGVTSRFHNEQFFGPGTRLTVL.